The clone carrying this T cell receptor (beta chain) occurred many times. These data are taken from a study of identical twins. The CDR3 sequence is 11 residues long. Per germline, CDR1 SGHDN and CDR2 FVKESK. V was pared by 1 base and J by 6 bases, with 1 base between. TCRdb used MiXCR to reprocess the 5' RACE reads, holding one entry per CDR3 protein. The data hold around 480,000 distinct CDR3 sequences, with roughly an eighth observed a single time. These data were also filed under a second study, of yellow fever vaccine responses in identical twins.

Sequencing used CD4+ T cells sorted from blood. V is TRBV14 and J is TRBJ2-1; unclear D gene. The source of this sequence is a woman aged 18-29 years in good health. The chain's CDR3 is CASSQVNEQFF. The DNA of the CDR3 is TGTGCCAGCAGCCAAGTCAATGAGCAGTTCTTC. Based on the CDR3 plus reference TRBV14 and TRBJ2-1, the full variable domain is EAGVTQFPSHSVIEKGQTVTLRCDPISGHDNLYWYRRVMGKEIKFLLHFVKESKQDESGMPNNRFLAERTGGTYSTLKVQPAELEDSGVYFCASSQVNEQFFGPGTRLTVL.